Here is one T cell receptor beta chain with its context. Its target is not known. The sample originates from a study of T cell repertoires in cytomegalovirus infection. Study results and limitations: The response measured ex vivo was dominated by TCR beta clonotypes (HLA-C-restricted and CMV-specific).

TCRdb re-called the reads through MiXCR, storing one row per CDR3 protein. The data show about 920,000 distinct CDR3 sequences, roughly 30% seen once. The clonotype originates from a human donor in good health (CMV status not recorded). Some clones in this sample may be carry-over from other donors' samples. The source was cultured CD8+ T cells from PBMCs, collected from culture after CMV antigen stimulation.

The CDR3 protein is CASSAYRQGSGSYNEQFF. The CDR3 DNA reads TGTGCCAGCAGTGCCTATCGTCAAGGGTCGGGGTCCTACAATGAGCAGTTCTTC. The chain recombines TRBV6-1 with TRBJ2-1, with D possibly being TRBD2 (5 bases). CDR1 and CDR2 (germline): MNHNS, SASEGT. V was cut by 4 bases and J by 1 base, with 20 bases left in between. CDR3 length: 18 amino acids.